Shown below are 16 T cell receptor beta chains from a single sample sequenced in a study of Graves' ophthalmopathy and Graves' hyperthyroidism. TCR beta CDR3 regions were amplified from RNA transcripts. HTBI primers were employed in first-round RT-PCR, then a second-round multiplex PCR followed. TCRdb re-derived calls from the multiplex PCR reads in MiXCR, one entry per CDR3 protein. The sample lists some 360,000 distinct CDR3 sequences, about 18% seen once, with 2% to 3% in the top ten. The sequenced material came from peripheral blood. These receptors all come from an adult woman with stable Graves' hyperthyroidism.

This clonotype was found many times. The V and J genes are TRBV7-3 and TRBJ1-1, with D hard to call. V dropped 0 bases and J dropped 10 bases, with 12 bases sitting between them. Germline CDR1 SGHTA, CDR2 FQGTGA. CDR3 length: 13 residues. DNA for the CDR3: TGTGCCAGCAGCTTAACCGCCCACAGTGGAGCTTTCTTT. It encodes CASSLTAHSGAFF.

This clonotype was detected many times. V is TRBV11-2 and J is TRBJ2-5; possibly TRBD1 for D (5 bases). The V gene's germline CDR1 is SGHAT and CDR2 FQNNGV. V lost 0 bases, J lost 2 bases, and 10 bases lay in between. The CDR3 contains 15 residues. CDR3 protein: CASSLDRGLQETQYF. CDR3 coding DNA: TGTGCCAGCAGCTTAGATAGGGGTCTGCAAGAGACCCAGTACTTC.

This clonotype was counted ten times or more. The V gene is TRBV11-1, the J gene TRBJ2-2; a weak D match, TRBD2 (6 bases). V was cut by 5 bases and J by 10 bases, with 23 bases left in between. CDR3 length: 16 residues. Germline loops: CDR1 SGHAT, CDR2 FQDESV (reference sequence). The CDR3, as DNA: TGTGCCAGCAGCCACTCGGGACTGCCACTTGGGGAGGAGCTGTTTTTT. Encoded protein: CASSHSGLPLGEELFF.

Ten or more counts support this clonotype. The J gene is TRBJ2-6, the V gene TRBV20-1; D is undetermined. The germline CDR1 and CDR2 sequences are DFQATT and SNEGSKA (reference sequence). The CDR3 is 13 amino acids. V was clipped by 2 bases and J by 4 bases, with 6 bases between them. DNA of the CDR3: TGCAGTGCTAGACGTTCCGGGGCCAACGTCCTGACTTTC. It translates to CSARRSGANVLTF.

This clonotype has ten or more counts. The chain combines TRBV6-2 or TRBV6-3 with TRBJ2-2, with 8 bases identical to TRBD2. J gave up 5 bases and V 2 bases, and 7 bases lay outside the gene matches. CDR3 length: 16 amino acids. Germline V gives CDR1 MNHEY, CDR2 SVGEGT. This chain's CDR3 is CASSYEGGGPTGELFF. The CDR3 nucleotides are TGTGCCAGCAGTTACGAAGGCGGGGGGCCAACCGGGGAGCTGTTTTTT.

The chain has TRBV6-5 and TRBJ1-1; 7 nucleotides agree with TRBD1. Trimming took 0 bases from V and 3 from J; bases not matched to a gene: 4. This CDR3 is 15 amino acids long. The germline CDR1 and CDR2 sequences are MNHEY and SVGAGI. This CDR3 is CASSYSQGGYTEAFF. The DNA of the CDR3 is TGTGCCAGCAGTTACTCGCAGGGGGGATACACTGAAGCTTTCTTT.

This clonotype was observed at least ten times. In DNA, the CDR3 is TGTGCCAGCAGTGAAGGGGAGAACTATGGCTACACCTTC. It encodes CASSEGENYGYTF. The chain carries TRBV6-1 and TRBJ1-2; no firm D call. Per the germline V gene, CDR1 is MNHNS and CDR2 is SASEGT. Trimming took off 1 base at V and 2 bases at J, with 5 bases between the two ends. The CDR3 has 13 residues.

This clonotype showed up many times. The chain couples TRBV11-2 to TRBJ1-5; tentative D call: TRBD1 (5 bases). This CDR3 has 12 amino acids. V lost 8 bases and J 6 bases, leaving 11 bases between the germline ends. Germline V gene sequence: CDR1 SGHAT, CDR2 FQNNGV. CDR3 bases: TGTGCCAGCTCCAGGGAACGTCAGCCCCAGCATTTT. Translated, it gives CASSRERQPQHF.

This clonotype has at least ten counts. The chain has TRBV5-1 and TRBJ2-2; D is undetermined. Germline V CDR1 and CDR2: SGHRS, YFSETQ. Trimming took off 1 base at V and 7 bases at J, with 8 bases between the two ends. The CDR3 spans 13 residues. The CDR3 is CASSLLSFGELFF. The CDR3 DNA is TGCGCCAGCAGCTTGCTTTCATTCGGGGAGCTGTTTTTT.

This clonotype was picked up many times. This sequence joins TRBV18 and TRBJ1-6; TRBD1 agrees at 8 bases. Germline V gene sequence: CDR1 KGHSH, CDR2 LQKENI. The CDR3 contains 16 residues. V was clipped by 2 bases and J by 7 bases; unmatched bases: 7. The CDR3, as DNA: TGTGCCAGCTCACCAGTCCAGGGGGCAGGGAATTCACCCCTCCACTTT. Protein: CASSPVQGAGNSPLHF.

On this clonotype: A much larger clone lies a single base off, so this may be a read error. CDR3 sequence: CASSIGAGQETKYF. Here the CDR3 DNA reads TGTGCCAGTAGTATAGGGGCAGGGCAAGAGACCAAGTACTTC. V and J are TRBV19 and TRBJ2-4; D perhaps matches TRBD1 (5 bases). The V and J ends lost 1 base and 14 bases respectively, with 18 bases between them. Germline CDR1 reads LNHDA; CDR2 reads SQIVND (reference sequence). This CDR3 region has 14 residues.

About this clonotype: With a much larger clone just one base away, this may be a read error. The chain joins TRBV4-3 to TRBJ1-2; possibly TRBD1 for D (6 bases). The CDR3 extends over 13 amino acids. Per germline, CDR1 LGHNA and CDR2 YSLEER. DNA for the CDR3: TGCTCCAGCAGCCCGTTGGACAGCTATGGCTACACCTTC. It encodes CSSSPLDSYGYTF.

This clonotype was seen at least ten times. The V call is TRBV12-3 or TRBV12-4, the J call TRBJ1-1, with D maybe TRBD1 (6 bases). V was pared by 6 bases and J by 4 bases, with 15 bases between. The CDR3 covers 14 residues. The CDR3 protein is CASSFRGGSTEAFF. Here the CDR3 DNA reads TGTGCCAGCAGCTTCCGAGGGGGGAGCACTGAAGCTTTCTTT.

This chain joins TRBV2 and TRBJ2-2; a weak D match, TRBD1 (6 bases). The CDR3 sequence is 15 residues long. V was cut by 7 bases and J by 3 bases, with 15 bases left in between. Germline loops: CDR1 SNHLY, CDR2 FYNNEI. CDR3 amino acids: CASTETGGDTGELFF. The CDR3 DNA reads TGTGCCAGCACCGAAACTGGGGGCGACACCGGGGAGCTGTTTTTT. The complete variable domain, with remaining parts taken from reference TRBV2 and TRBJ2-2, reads EPEVTQTPSHQVTQMGQEVILRCVPISNHLYFYWYRQILGQKVEFLVSFYNNEISEKSEIFDDQFSVERPDGSNFTLKIRSTKLEDSAMYFCASTETGGDTGELFFGEGSRLTVL.

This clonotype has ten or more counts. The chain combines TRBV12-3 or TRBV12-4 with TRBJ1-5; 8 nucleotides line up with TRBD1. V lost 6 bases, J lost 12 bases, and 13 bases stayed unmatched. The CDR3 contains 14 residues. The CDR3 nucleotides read TGTGCCAGCAGCCGCGGACAGGGTACATTTCACCAGCATTTT. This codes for CASSRGQGTFHQHF.

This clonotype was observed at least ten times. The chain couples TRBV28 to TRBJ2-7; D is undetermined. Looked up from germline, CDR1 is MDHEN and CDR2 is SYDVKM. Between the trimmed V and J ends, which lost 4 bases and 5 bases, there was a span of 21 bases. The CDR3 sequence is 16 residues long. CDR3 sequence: CASSSPPVGPQDEQYF. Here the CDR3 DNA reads TGTGCCAGCAGTTCCCCCCCCGTCGGCCCACAAGACGAGCAGTACTTC.